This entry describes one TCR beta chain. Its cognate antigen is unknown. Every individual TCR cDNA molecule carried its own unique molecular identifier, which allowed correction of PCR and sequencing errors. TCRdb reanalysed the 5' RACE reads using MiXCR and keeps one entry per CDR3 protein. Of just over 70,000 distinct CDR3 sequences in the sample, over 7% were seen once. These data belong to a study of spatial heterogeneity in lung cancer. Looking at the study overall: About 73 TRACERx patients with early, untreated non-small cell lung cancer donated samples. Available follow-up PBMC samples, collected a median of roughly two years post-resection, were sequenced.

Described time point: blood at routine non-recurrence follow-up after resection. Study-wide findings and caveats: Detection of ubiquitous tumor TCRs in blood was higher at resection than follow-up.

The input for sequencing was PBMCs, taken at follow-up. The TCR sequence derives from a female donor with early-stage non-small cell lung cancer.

The CDR3 here is CASSFSRTRRRDEQFF. The DNA for the CDR3 is TGTGCCAGCAGTTTTTCGAGGACTAGGAGGAGGGATGAGCAGTTCTTC. The chain couples TRBV12-3 or TRBV12-4 to TRBJ2-1, with 7 positions matching TRBD2. This CDR3 comprises 16 residues. V lost 3 bases to trimming and J lost 8 bases; unmatched junction nucleotides: 13.